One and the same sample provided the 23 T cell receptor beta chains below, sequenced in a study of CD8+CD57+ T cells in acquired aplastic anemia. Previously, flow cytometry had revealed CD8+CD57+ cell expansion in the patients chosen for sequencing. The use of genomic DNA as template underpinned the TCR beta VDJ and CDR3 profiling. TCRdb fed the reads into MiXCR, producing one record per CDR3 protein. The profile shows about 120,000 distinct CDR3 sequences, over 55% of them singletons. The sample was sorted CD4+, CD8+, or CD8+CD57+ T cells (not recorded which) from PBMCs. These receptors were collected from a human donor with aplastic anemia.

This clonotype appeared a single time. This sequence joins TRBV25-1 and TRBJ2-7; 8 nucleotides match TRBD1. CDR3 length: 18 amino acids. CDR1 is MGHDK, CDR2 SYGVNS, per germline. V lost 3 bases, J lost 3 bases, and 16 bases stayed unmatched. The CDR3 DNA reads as TGTGCCAGCAGTGATAAGCCTACGACAGGGGAGGTTAACTACGAGCAGTACTTC. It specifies CASSDKPTTGEVNYEQYF.

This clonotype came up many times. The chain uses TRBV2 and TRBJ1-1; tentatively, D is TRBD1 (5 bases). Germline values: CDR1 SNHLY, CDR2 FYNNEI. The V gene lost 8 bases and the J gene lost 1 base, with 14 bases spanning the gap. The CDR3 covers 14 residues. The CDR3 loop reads CASLAGHRNTEAFF. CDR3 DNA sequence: TGTGCCAGCCTTGCCGGACACCGGAACACTGAAGCTTTCTTT.

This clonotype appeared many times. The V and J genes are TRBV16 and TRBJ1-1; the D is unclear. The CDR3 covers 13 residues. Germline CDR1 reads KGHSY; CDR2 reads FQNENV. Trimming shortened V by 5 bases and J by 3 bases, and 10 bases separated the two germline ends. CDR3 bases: TGTGCCAGCAGCTCCTGGGGTGACACTGAAGCTTTCTTT. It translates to CASSSWGDTEAFF.

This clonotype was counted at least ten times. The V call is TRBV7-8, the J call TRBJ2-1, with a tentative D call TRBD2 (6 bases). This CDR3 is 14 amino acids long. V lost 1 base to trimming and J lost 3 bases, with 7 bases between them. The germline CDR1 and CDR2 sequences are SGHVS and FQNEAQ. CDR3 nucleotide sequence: TGTGCCAGCAGCTTAGTCGGGGGCTACAATGAGCAGTTCTTC. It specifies CASSLVGGYNEQFF.

The DNA of the CDR3 is TGTGCCAGCAGCTTGGGGGGGTCTTCCTACAATGAGCAGTTCTTC. This translates into CASSLGGSSYNEQFF. J is TRBJ2-1 and V is TRBV11-2; 7 bases line up with TRBD2. The germline gives CDR1 SGHAT, CDR2 FQNNGV. V lost 3 bases, J lost 1 base, and 3 bases stayed unmatched. The CDR3 extends over 15 amino acids. The full variable domain, completed using reference TRBV11-2 and TRBJ2-1, is EAGVAQSPRYKIIEKRQSVAFWCNPISGHATLYWYQQILGQGPKLLIQFQNNGVVDDSQLPKDRFSAERLKGVDSTLKIQPAKLEDSAVYLCASSLGGSSYNEQFFGPGTRLTVL.

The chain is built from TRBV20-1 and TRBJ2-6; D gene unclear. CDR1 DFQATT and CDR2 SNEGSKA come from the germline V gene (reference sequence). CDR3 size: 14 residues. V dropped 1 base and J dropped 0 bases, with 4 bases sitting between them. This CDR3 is CSARANSGANVLTF. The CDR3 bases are TGCAGTGCTAGAGCCAACTCTGGGGCCAACGTCCTGACTTTC.

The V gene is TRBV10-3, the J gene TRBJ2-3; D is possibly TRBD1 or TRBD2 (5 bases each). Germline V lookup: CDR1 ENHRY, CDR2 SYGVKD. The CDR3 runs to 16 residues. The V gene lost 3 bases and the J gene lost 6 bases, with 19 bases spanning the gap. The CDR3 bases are TGTGCCATCAGTGAAGCGCAGGGCGCGTGGGGGGATACGCAGTATTTT. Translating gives CAISEAQGAWGDTQYF.

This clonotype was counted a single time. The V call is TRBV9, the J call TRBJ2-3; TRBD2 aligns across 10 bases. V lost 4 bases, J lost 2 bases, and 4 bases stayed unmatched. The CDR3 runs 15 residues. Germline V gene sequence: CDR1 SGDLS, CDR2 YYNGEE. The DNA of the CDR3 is TGTGCCAGCAGCTACGGACTAGCGGCCACAGATACGCAGTATTTT. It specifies CASSYGLAATDTQYF.

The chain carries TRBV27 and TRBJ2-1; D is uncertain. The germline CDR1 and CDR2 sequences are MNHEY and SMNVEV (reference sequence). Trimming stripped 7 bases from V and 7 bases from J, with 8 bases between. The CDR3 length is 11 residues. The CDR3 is CASMVGNEQFF. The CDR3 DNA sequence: TGTGCCAGCATGGTAGGGAATGAGCAGTTCTTC.

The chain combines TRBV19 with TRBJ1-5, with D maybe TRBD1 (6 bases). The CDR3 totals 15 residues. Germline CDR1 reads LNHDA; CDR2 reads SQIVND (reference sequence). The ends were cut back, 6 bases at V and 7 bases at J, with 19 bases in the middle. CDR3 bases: TGTGCCAGTAGCTCCAACGGGGGCGCGGGGCAGCCCCAGCATTTT. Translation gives CASSSNGGAGQPQHF.

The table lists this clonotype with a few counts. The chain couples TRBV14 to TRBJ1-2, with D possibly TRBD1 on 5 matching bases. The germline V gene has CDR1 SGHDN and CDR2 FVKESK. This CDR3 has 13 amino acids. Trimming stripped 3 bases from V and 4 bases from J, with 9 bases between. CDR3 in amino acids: CASSQGLGYGYTF. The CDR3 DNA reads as TGTGCCAGCAGCCAGGGACTGGGCTATGGCTACACCTTC.

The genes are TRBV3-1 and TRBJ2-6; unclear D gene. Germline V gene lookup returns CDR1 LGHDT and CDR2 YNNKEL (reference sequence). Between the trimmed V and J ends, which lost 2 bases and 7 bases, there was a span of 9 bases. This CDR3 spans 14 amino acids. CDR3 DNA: TGTGCCAGCAGCCAATGGGATAGCGCCAACGTCCTGACTTTC. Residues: CASSQWDSANVLTF. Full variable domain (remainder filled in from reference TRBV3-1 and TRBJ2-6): DTAVSQTPKYLVTQMGNDKSIKCEQNLGHDTMYWYKQDSKKFLKIMFSYNNKELIINETVPNRFSPKSPDKAHLNLHINSLELGDSAVYFCASSQWDSANVLTFGAGSRLTVL.

The CDR3 region has the DNA TGTGCCAGCAGTTCGGATCCGAACACTGAAGCTTTCTTT. Amino acids: CASSSDPNTEAFF. The chain carries TRBV7-3 and TRBJ1-1; D gene ambiguous. The CDR3 is made up of 13 amino acids. Trimming shortened V by 6 bases and J by 1 base, and 9 bases separated the two germline ends. Germline-derived CDR1 and CDR2 are SGHTA and FQGTGA.

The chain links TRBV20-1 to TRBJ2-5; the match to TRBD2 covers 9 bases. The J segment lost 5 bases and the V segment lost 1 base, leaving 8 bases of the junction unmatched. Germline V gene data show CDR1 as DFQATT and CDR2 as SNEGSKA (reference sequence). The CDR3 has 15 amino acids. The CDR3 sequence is CSARAPAGGAETQYF. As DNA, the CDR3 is TGCAGTGCTAGAGCGCCAGCGGGGGGCGCGGAGACCCAGTACTTC.

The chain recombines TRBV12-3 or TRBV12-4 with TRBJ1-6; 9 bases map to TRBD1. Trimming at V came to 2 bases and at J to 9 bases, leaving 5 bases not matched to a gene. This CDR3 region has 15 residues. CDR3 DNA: TGTGCCAGCAGTTTAAGGACAGGGGCCGCTTCACCCCTCCACTTT. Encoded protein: CASSLRTGAASPLHF.

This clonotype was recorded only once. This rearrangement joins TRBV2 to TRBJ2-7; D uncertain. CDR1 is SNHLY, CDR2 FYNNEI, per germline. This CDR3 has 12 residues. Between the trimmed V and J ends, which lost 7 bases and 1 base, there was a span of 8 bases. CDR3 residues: CASNLASYEQYF. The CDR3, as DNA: TGTGCCAGCAACTTGGCGTCCTACGAGCAGTACTTC.

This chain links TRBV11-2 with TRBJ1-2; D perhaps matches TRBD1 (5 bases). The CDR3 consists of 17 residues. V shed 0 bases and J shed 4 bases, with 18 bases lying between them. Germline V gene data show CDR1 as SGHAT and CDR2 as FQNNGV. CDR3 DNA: TGTGCCAGCAGCTTAGATTTACGACAGCTGCCTCTCTATGGCTACACCTTC. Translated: CASSLDLRQLPLYGYTF.

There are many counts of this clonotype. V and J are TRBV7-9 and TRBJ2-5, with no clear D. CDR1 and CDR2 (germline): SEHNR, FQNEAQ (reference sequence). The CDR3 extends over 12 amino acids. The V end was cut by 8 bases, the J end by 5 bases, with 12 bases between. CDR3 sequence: CASLNPRETQYF. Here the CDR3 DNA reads TGTGCCAGCTTAAACCCCCGGGAGACCCAGTACTTC.

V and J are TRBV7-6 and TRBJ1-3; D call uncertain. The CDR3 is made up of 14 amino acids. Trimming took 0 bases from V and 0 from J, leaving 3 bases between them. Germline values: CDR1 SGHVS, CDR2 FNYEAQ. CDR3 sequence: CASSLADSGNTIYF. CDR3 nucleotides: TGTGCCAGCAGCTTAGCGGACTCTGGAAACACCATATATTTT. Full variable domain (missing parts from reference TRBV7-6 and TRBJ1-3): GAGVSQSPRYKVTKRGQDVALRCDPISGHVSLYWYRQALGQGPEFLTYFNYEAQQDKSGLPNDRFSAERPEGSISTLTIQRTEQRDSAMYRCASSLADSGNTIYFGEGSWLTVV.

As DNA, the CDR3 is TGTGCCATCAGTGACTCAGGGAGAAGGCACGAGCAGTACTTC. It encodes CAISDSGRRHEQYF. V gene TRBV10-3 combines with J gene TRBJ2-7; D tentatively reads TRBD1 or TRBD2 (5 bases each). Germline loops: CDR1 ENHRY, CDR2 SYGVKD. This CDR3 comprises 14 residues. Trimming pared 3 bases from V and 5 bases from J, leaving 14 bases between.

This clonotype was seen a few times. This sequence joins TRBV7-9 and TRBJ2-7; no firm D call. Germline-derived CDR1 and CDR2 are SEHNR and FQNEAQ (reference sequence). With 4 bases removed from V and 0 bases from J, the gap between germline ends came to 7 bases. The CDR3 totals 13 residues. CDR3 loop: CASSSRTSYEQYF. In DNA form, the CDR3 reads TGTGCCAGCAGCTCTCGGACCTCCTACGAGCAGTACTTC. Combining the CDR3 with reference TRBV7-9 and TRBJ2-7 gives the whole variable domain DTGVSQNPRHKITKRGQNVTFRCDPISEHNRLYWYRQTLGQGPEFLTYFQNEAQLEKSRLLSDRFSAERPKGSFSTLEIQRTEQGDSAMYLCASSSRTSYEQYFGPGTRLTVT.

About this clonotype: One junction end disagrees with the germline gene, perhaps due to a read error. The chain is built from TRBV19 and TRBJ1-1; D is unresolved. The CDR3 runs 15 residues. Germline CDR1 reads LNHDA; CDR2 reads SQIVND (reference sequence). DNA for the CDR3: TGTGCCACCCATCCCGGATTTTGGAAAGACACTGAAGCTATCTTT. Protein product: CATHPGFWKDTEAIF.

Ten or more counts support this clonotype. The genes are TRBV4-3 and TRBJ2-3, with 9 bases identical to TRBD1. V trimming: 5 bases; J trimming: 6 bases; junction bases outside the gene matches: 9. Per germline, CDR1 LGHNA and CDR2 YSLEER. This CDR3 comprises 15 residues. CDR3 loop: CASSSGTGYMDTQYF. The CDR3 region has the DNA TGCGCCAGCAGCTCCGGGACAGGGTATATGGATACGCAGTATTTT.